This TCR beta chain was obtained from a study of OX40 agonist ivuxolimab in advanced cancers. About the study: Among those enrolled, mean age was 60 years (range 23 to 79) and about 81% were male.

As regards this clone: Its cognate antigen is unknown.

Study-level points and caveats: Individuals who were partial responders at 0.1-3.0 mg/kg had clonal expansion that ranked among the lowest. There were, on average, more expanded clones in CD8+ T cells than in CD4+.

The assay was immunoSEQ multiplex PCR, and TCRdb's table has in-frame clones only and misses some. The sample shows 65,000 to 70,000 clones, over 75% of them seen only once. Germline V gene lookup returns CDR1 MNHNY and CDR2 SVGAGI (reference sequence). This CDR3 contains 16 residues. The V gene lost 0 bases and the J gene lost 3 bases, with 11 bases spanning the gap. This sequence joins TRBV6-6 and TRBJ2-2; D is possibly TRBD1 or TRBD2 (5 bases each). The origin of this receptor is an adult with an advanced solid tumor such as melanoma, head and neck, liver or kidney cancer. Sequenced here: CD4+ or CD8+ T cells sorted from blood, sampled in a trial of the OX40 agonist ivuxolimab. CDR3 DNA: TGTGCCAGCAGTTACTCGGGGGAGACTTACACCGGGGAGCTGTTTTTT. Its protein is CASSYSGETYTGELFF.